The 19 T cell receptor beta chains presented below share a single source sample, sequenced in a study of T cells of healthy individuals (dated by TCRdb to 2017 to 2018). Receptors were amplified or captured by 5' RACE. Sequenced using an Illumina MiSeq. TCRdb's own reprocessing of the public reads used fastp at Q25 and MiXCR and kept productive beta chains. Every entry covers one CDR3 protein and lists the most common genes and DNA from its rows. The sample profile shows about 96,000 distinct CDR3 sequences; approximately 15% of them were found once. 6.2% of the sample goes to the ten largest clones. The receptors here all came from a human donor in good health.

The V call is TRBV20-1, the J call TRBJ2-1; D gene unclear. The CDR3 loop spans 13 amino acids. V lost 8 bases to trimming and J lost 7 bases, with 18 bases between them. Per germline, CDR1 DFQATT and CDR2 SNEGSKA (reference sequence). CDR3 region: CSFPVTPGNEQFF. DNA for the CDR3: TGCAGTTTTCCGGTGACTCCTGGGAATGAGCAGTTCTTC.

This clonotype was seen more than once but under ten times. V and J are TRBV5-1 and TRBJ1-1; D possibly corresponds to TRBD1 (5 bases). This CDR3 has 15 residues. Germline CDR1 reads SGHRS; CDR2 reads YFSETQ. V lost 2 bases, J lost 5 bases, and 16 bases lay in between. CDR3 sequence (DNA): TGCGCCAGCAGCTTACTGGATGGGGGGTTAACTGAAGCTTTCTTT. Protein: CASSLLDGGLTEAFF.

This clonotype was seen repeatedly, ten times or more. The chain carries TRBV4-1 and TRBJ1-2; no definite D call. Trimming cost V 0 bases and J 4 bases, with 15 bases left between them. Germline CDR1 reads MGHRA; CDR2 reads YSYEKL. This CDR3 is 16 amino acids long. The CDR3 sequence: CASSQDPRGGFYGYTF. CDR3 bases: TGCGCCAGCAGCCAAGATCCCCGGGGAGGGTTCTATGGCTACACCTTC.

The chain carries TRBV10-3 and TRBJ1-6; possibly TRBD1 for D (6 bases). The germline V gene encodes CDR1 ENHRY and CDR2 SYGVKD. V dropped 10 bases and J dropped 6 bases, with 19 bases sitting between them. The CDR3 sequence is 15 residues long. This CDR3 reads CATLQGMGPNSPLHF. The CDR3 nucleotides are TGTGCCACCTTACAGGGAATGGGACCTAATTCACCCCTCCACTTT.

The gene calls are TRBV6-5 and TRBJ1-1; 8 positions match TRBD1. This CDR3 region has 16 residues. The V and J ends lost 5 bases and 6 bases, in that order; junction bases with no gene match: 14. Germline V gene lookup returns CDR1 MNHEY and CDR2 SVGAGI. CDR3 residues: CASSPAARAGGSEAFF. CDR3 nucleotide sequence: TGTGCCAGCAGTCCCGCGGCACGGGCAGGGGGCTCTGAAGCTTTCTTT.

The V call is TRBV20-1, the J call TRBJ2-3, with 7 positions matching TRBD1. The germline V gene encodes CDR1 DFQATT and CDR2 SNEGSKA (reference sequence). This CDR3 has 14 amino acids. V lost 6 bases to trimming and J lost 6 bases; unmatched junction nucleotides: 12. CDR3 DNA sequence: TGCAGTGCAAGGACAGGCCCCGAACCGGATACGCAGTATTTT. The encoded protein is CSARTGPEPDTQYF.

The genes are TRBV28 and TRBJ1-5; 9 bases are a match to TRBD1. CDR1 and CDR2 from the germline V gene are MDHEN and SYDVKM. After removal of 4 bases from V and 3 bases from J, the junction contained 4 bases not matched to a gene. There are 15 residues in the CDR3. CDR3 residues: CASSSDRGDNQPQHF. CDR3 coding DNA: TGTGCCAGCAGTTCGGACAGGGGTGACAATCAGCCCCAGCATTTT.

The J gene is TRBJ2-7, the V gene TRBV21-1; no check of the table's D call, TRBD2, against the DNA was made. TRBV21-1 constitutes a pseudogene. CDR3 length: 14 amino acids. The DNA for the CDR3 is TGTGCCAGCAGTCAGGACGGCCCTAAATACGAGCAGTACTTC. This encodes CASSQDGPKYEQYF.

Of note for this clonotype: One base away lies a much larger clone, so this may be a sequencing read error. This chain joins TRBV12-3 or TRBV12-4 and TRBJ1-2; 7 nucleotides match TRBD1. The CDR3 contains 15 residues. The CDR3 DNA sequence: TGTGCCAGCTCGATCCTGGACAGGATGAACTATGGCTTCACCTTC. Protein sequence: CASSILDRMNYGFTF.

The chain recombines TRBV10-3 with TRBJ1-2; D is ambiguous. Trimming took 5 bases from V and 8 from J, leaving 9 bases between them. This CDR3 is 11 amino acids long. CDR1 and CDR2 (germline): ENHRY, SYGVKD. The CDR3 reads CAISREGGYTF. The CDR3 region has the DNA TGTGCCATCAGTAGGGAAGGAGGCTACACCTTC.

This clonotype was observed a few times. The gene calls are TRBV7-9 and TRBJ2-1; 9 bases map to TRBD2. Germline lookup yields CDR1 SEHNR and CDR2 FQNEAQ (reference sequence). The V and J ends lost 4 bases and 0 bases, in that order; junction bases with no gene match: 10. The CDR3 is made up of 18 amino acids. The CDR3 coding sequence is TGTGCCAGCAGCTCAAGAAGAGCGGGGGGCCACTCCTACAATGAGCAGTTCTTC. Protein product: CASSSRRAGGHSYNEQFF.

Of note for this clonotype: A clone one base away is much larger, so this may be a read error. This sequence joins TRBV5-1 and TRBJ2-7, with D possibly matching TRBD1 (6 bases). Deletions cut 9 bases from V and 5 bases from J, with 18 bases between. Germline CDR1 and CDR2: SGHRS and YFSETQ. The CDR3 extends over 13 amino acids. CDR3 DNA: TGCGCCAACACGGGACATGCGTATGACGAGCAGTACTTC. This gives the protein CANTGHAYDEQYF.

This clonotype was picked up a small number of times. J is TRBJ2-5 and V is TRBV7-8; possible D gene TRBD2, 6 bases. The V gene's germline CDR1 is SGHVS and CDR2 FQNEAQ. This CDR3 has 15 residues. Trimming removed 4 bases at V and 0 bases at J, with 12 bases between. The CDR3 spells CASSSEGRNQETQYF. In DNA form, the CDR3 reads TGTGCCAGCAGCTCAGAGGGGAGGAACCAAGAGACCCAGTACTTC.

This clonotype has a count of ten or more. This chain links TRBV29-1 with TRBJ1-2; D is possibly TRBD1 (5 bases). V lost 6 bases to trimming and J lost 8 bases, with 19 bases between them. The CDR3 runs 13 residues. CDR1 is SQVTM, CDR2 ANQGSEA, per germline. The CDR3 DNA follows: TGCAGCGTGCGTCAACCAGGGTTCGGCGGCTACACCTTC. Translating it yields CSVRQPGFGGYTF.

This clonotype was detected only a few times. This rearrangement joins TRBV2 to TRBJ2-7; 10 bases are a match to TRBD2. CDR3 length: 13 amino acids. Trimming removed 8 bases from V and 3 bases from J; junction bases left unmatched: 4. Germline CDR1 reads SNHLY; CDR2 reads FYNNEI. CDR3 protein: CASSSSGSYEQYF. Written as DNA, the CDR3 is TGTGCCAGCTCATCTAGCGGGAGCTACGAGCAGTACTTC.

This clonotype was observed a handful of times. The J gene is TRBJ2-7, the V gene TRBV29-1; TRBD2 matches at 16 bases. V dropped 4 bases and J dropped 0; count of bases not matched to a gene: 6. The CDR3 consists of 17 residues. Germline V gene data show CDR1 as SQVTM and CDR2 as ANQGSEA. Here the CDR3 reads CSVGGLAGGFDSYEQYF. CDR3 sequence (DNA): TGCAGCGTTGGGGGACTAGCGGGAGGGTTTGACTCCTACGAGCAGTACTTC.

This sequence joins TRBV28 and TRBJ2-3; tentatively, D is TRBD1 or TRBD2 (6 bases each). The CDR3 is 17 residues long. V was pared by 1 base and J by 2 bases, with 16 bases between. Germline loops: CDR1 MDHEN, CDR2 SYDVKM. DNA of the CDR3: TGTGCCAGCAGTTTATTAGGGGGGCCAGAGGCCACAGATACGCAGTATTTT. This encodes CASSLLGGPEATDTQYF.

This clonotype appeared a few times. The rearrangement links TRBV6-6 to TRBJ2-2, with 7 bases aligning to TRBD1. V lost 4 bases and J lost 4; bases outside the gene matches: 6. The CDR3 is 15 amino acids. The V gene's germline CDR1 is MNHNY and CDR2 SVGAGI (reference sequence). This chain's CDR3 is CASSFNRGGTGELFF. DNA for the CDR3: TGTGCCAGCAGTTTCAACAGGGGCGGCACCGGGGAGCTGTTTTTT.

This sequence joins TRBV12-5 and TRBJ2-2; D remains unclear. Trimming pared 0 bases from V and 3 bases from J, leaving 14 bases between. Per the germline V gene, CDR1 is LGHNT and CDR2 is FRNRAP. The CDR3 runs 17 residues. In DNA form, the CDR3 reads TGTGCTAGTGGTTTGGTACGGACGGCCACAGACACCGGGGAGCTGTTTTTT. It codes for CASGLVRTATDTGELFF. Full variable domain (outside the CDR3, taken from reference TRBV12-5 and TRBJ2-2): DARVTQTPRHKVTEMGQEVTMRCQPILGHNTVFWYRQTMMQGLELLAYFRNRAPLDDSGMPKDRFSAEMPDATLATLKIQPSEPRDSAVYFCASGLVRTATDTGELFFGEGSRLTVL.